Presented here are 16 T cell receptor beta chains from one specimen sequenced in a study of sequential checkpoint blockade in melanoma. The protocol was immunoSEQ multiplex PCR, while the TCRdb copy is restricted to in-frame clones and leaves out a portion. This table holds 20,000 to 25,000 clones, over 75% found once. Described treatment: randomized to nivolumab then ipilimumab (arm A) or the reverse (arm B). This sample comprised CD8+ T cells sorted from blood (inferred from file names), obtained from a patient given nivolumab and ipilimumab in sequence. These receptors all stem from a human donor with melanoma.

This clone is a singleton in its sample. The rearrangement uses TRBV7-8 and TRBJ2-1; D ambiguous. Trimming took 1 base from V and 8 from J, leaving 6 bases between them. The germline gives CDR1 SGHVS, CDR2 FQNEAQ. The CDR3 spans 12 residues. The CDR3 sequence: CASSLGSDEQFF. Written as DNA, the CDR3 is TGTGCCAGCAGCTTAGGGAGCGATGAGCAGTTCTTC.

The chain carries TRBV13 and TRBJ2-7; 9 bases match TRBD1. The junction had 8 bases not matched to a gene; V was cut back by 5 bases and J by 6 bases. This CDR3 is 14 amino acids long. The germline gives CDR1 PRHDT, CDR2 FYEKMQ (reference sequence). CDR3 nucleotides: TGTGCCAGCAGCGTCCGGGACAGGGAATTCGAGCAGTACTTC. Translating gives CASSVRDREFEQYF.

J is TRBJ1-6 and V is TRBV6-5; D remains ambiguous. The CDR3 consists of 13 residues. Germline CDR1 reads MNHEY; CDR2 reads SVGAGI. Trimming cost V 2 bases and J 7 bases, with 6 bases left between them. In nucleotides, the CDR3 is TGTGCCAGCAGTTACCGGGGAAATTCACCCCTCCACTTT. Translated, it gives CASSYRGNSPLHF.

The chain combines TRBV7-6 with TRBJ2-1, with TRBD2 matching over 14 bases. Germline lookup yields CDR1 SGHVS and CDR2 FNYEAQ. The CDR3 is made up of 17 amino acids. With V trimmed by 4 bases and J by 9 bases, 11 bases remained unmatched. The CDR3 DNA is TGTGCCAGCAGCTCCCTCCTACCGGGACTAGCGGGAGTTGAGCAGTTCTTC. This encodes CASSSLLPGLAGVEQFF. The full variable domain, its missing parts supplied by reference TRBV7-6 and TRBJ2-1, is GAGVSQSPRYKVTKRGQDVALRCDPISGHVSLYWYRQALGQGPEFLTYFNYEAQQDKSGLPNDRFSAERPEGSISTLTIQRTEQRDSAMYRCASSSLLPGLAGVEQFFGPGTRLTVL.

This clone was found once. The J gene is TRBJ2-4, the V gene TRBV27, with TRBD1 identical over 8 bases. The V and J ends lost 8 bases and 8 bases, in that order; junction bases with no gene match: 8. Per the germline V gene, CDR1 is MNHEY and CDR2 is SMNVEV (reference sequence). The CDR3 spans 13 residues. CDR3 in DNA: TGTGCCAGCGGACTCCGGACAGGGCACATTCAGTACTTC. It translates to CASGLRTGHIQYF.

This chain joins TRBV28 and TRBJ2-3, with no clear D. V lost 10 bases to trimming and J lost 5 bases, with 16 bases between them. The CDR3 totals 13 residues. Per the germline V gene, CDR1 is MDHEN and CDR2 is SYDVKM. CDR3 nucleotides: TGTGCCACCTTTGGGCTAATGTTAGATACGCAGTATTTT. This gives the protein CATFGLMLDTQYF.

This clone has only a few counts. The CDR3 region is CASSDYTRSGNSPLHF. The CDR3 nucleotides read TGTGCCAGCAGTGACTACACCCGCTCGGGGAATTCACCCCTCCACTTT. This chain uses TRBV2 with TRBJ1-6; D remains ambiguous. V was pared by 3 bases and J by 7 bases, with 16 bases between. Germline loops: CDR1 SNHLY, CDR2 FYNNEI. The CDR3 contains 16 residues.

The CDR3 DNA is TGTGCCAGCGGCTCGGAGACCCAGTACTTC. Translated: CASGSETQYF. The chain couples TRBV27 to TRBJ2-5; D gene ambiguous. The CDR3 is 10 amino acids. V lost 8 bases and J 5 bases, leaving 6 bases between the germline ends. Germline lookup yields CDR1 MNHEY and CDR2 SMNVEV (reference sequence).

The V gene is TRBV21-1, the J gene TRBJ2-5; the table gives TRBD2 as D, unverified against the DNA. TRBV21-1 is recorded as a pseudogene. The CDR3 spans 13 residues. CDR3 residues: CASSKGGEETQYF. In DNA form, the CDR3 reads TGTGCCAGCAGCAAGGGCGGGGAAGAGACCCAGTACTTC.

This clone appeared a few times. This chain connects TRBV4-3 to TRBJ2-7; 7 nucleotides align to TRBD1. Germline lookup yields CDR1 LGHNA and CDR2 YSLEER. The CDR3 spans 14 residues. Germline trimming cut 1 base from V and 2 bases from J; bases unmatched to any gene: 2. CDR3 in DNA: TGCGCCAGCAGCCAAGCCGACAGGGCCTACGAGCAGTACTTC. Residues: CASSQADRAYEQYF.

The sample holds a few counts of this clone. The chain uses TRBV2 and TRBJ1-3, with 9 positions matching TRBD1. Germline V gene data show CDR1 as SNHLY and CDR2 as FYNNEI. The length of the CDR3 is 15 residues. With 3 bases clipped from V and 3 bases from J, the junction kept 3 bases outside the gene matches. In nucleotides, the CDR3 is TGTGCCAGCAGTGAGAACAGGGGGCTTGGAAACACCATATATTTT. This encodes CASSENRGLGNTIYF.

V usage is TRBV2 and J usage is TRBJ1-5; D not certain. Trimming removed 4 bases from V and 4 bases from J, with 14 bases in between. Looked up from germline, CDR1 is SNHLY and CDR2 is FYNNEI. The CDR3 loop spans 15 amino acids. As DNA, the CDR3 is TGTGCCAGCAGTGGTTTCGGGGTGGTAAATCAGCCCCAGCATTTT. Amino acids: CASSGFGVVNQPQHF.

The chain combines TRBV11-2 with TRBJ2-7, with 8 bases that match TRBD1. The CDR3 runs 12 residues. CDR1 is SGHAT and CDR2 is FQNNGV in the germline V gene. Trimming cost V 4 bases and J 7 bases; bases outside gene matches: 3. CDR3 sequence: CASSWQGAEQYF. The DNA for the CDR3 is TGTGCCAGCAGCTGGCAGGGGGCTGAGCAGTACTTC.

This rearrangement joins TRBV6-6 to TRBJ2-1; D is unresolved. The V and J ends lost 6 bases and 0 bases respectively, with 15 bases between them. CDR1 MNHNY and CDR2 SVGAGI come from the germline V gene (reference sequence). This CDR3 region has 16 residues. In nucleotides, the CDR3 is TGTGCCAGCAGCCCCCTTCCGGGTCGCTCCTACAATGAGCAGTTCTTC. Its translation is CASSPLPGRSYNEQFF.

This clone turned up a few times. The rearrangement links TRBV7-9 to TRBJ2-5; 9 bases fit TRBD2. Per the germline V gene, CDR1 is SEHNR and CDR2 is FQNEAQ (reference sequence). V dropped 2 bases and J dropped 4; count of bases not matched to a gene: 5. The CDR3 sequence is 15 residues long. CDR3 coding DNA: TGTGCCAGCAGCTTACTGGCGGGAGGGGGAGAGACCCAGTACTTC. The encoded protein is CASSLLAGGGETQYF.

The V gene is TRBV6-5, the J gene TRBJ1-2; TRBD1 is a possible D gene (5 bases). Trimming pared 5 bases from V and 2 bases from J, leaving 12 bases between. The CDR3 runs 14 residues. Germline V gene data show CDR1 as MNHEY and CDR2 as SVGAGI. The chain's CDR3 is CASSDSGGNYGYTF. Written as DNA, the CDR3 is TGTGCCAGCAGTGACAGTGGCGGCAACTATGGCTACACCTTC.